The 29 T cell receptor beta chains in this list originate from one sample, sequenced in a study of PD-L1 blockade in urothelial cancer. The table came from immunoSEQ multiplex PCR; TCRdb's copy has only in-frame clones and leaves some out. Here the sample spans about 120,000 clones, around 89% being singletons. As to time point: peripheral blood 6 weeks after treatment start. This specimen was PBMCs, taken around atezolizumab (anti-PD-L1) treatment. Receptor source: a man aged 55 to 70 with urothelial cancer.

The gene calls are TRBV7-9 and TRBJ2-5; 8 bases align to TRBD1. Germline CDR1 is SEHNR and CDR2 is FQNEAQ (reference sequence). The V segment lost 1 base and the J segment 8 bases; nucleotides outside the gene matches: 9. CDR3 length equals 15 residues. CDR3 sequence reads: CASSLDGTGHGTQYF. The CDR3 bases are TGTGCCAGCAGCTTAGATGGGACAGGTCACGGAACCCAGTACTTC.

This clone has only one observation. This rearrangement joins TRBV28 to TRBJ2-6; D not resolved. This CDR3 region has 13 residues. Germline V lookup: CDR1 MDHEN, CDR2 SYDVKM. V was shortened by 10 bases and J by 4 bases, with 11 bases between the two germline ends. The CDR3 DNA sequence: TGTGCCACATCCCGCGCCGGGGCCAACGTCCTGACTTTC. Translated, it gives CATSRAGANVLTF.

The chain recombines TRBV18 with TRBJ2-7; D unclear. This CDR3 comprises 15 residues. Trimming shortened V by 1 base and J by 3 bases, and 13 bases separated the two germline ends. Germline V gene sequence: CDR1 KGHSH, CDR2 LQKENI. CDR3 in DNA: TGTGCCAGCTCACCACGCCGGTCCCTAGTCTACGAGCAGTACTTC. Amino acids: CASSPRRSLVYEQYF.

In nucleotides, the CDR3 is TGTGCCAGCTCACCCGGGACTAGCGCTTACAATGAGCAGTTCTTC. Its protein is CASSPGTSAYNEQFF. The V and J genes are TRBV18 and TRBJ2-1; 10 bases are a match to TRBD2. Germline CDR1 KGHSH, CDR2 LQKENI. This CDR3 spans 15 amino acids. After removal of 3 bases from V and 4 bases from J, the junction contained 3 bases not matched to a gene.

The chain links TRBV11-3 to TRBJ1-1; 8 nucleotides match TRBD1. Germline trimming cut 5 bases from V and 2 bases from J; bases unmatched to any gene: 1. CDR3 length: 13 residues. CDR1 SGHNT and CDR2 YENEEA come from the germline V gene. CDR3 region: CASSQGANTEAFF. The CDR3 DNA reads TGTGCCAGCAGCCAGGGGGCCAACACTGAAGCTTTCTTT.

This clone has just a few counts. The genes are TRBV28 and TRBJ1-6, with a possible D match to TRBD1 (5 bases). Trimming removed 6 bases from V and 9 bases from J, with 9 bases in between. Germline lookup yields CDR1 MDHEN and CDR2 SYDVKM. CDR3 length equals 12 residues. In DNA, the CDR3 is TGTGCCAGCAGCCCAGGGTTTTCACCCCTCCACTTT. It specifies CASSPGFSPLHF.

The V gene is TRBV5-1, the J gene TRBJ2-1, with a weak D call TRBD2 (6 bases). CDR3 size: 15 residues. Germline V lookup: CDR1 SGHRS, CDR2 YFSETQ. Deletions cut 1 base from V and 6 bases from J, with 14 bases between. The CDR3 DNA reads as TGCGCCAGCAGCTTGATAACGGGAGTCCCCAATGAGCAGTTCTTC. Translated, it gives CASSLITGVPNEQFF.

CDR3 region: CASSANLDRFF. The CDR3 coding sequence is TGCGCCAGCAGCGCAAACCTTGACAGGTTCTTC. V is TRBV5-1 and J is TRBJ2-1; weak D call: TRBD1 (5 bases). Germline lookup yields CDR1 SGHRS and CDR2 YFSETQ. The ends were cut back, 4 bases at V and 15 bases at J, with 14 bases in the middle. CDR3 length: 11 residues.

This chain connects TRBV10-3 to TRBJ1-1; TRBD1 agrees at 7 bases. V lost 6 bases and J lost 3; bases outside the gene matches: 1. Per germline, CDR1 ENHRY and CDR2 SYGVKD. This CDR3 has 12 amino acids. The CDR3 loop reads CAISTGDTEAFF. The CDR3 nucleotides are TGTGCCATCAGCACAGGGGACACTGAAGCTTTCTTT.

There are a few counts of this clone. The V and J genes are TRBV14 and TRBJ2-3; 13 bases map to TRBD2. The CDR3 extends over 18 amino acids. Per the germline V gene, CDR1 is SGHDN and CDR2 is FVKESK. The V gene end was trimmed by 4 bases and the J gene end by 0 bases; junction bases not matched to a gene: 7. CDR3 sequence: CASSPGTSGTFSTDTQYF. The CDR3 DNA reads as TGTGCCAGCAGCCCCGGGACTAGCGGGACCTTTAGCACAGATACGCAGTATTTT.

The V call is TRBV6-1, the J call TRBJ2-5, with 7 bases identical to TRBD1. The trim removed 2 bases at V and 4 bases at J, leaving 7 bases unmatched. Germline V gene sequence: CDR1 MNHNS, CDR2 SASEGT. The CDR3 has 15 residues. DNA of the CDR3: TGTGCCAGCAGTGAATTGACAGGGTGGGGAGAGACCCAGTACTTC. This encodes CASSELTGWGETQYF.

CDR3 nucleotides: TGTGCCAGCAGTTCCCTACAGGGGGCGGGTCAGCCCCAGCATTTT. Protein product: CASSSLQGAGQPQHF. The J gene is TRBJ1-5, the V gene TRBV6-5; 9 nucleotides match TRBD1. The CDR3 runs 15 residues. The germline CDR1 and CDR2 sequences are MNHEY and SVGAGI. J gave up 6 bases and V 4 bases, and 7 bases lay outside the gene matches.

The V gene is TRBV19, the J gene TRBJ2-5; 13 nucleotides agree with TRBD2. The CDR3 is 16 amino acids. After removal of 1 base from V and 4 bases from J, the junction contained 3 bases not matched to a gene. Per germline, CDR1 LNHDA and CDR2 SQIVND (reference sequence). The CDR3 nucleotides are TGTGCCAGTAGTATAGGGGGACTAGCGGGGCTAGAGACCCAGTACTTC. Translated: CASSIGGLAGLETQYF.

J is TRBJ1-2 and V is TRBV4-3, with D unresolved. V dropped 4 bases and J dropped 2 bases, with 8 bases sitting between them. The CDR3 has 13 residues. Germline lookup yields CDR1 LGHNA and CDR2 YSLEER. CDR3 loop: CASSPRENYGYTF. CDR3 in DNA: TGCGCCAGCAGCCCGAGGGAAAACTATGGCTACACCTTC.

The chain uses TRBV19 and TRBJ2-7; weak D call: TRBD1 (5 bases). The CDR3 runs to 14 residues. Trimming cost V 3 bases and J 7 bases, with 16 bases left between them. Germline V lookup: CDR1 LNHDA, CDR2 SQIVND (reference sequence). CDR3 sequence reads: CASSINGRVGEQYF. DNA of the CDR3: TGTGCCAGTAGTATTAATGGCAGGGTTGGGGAGCAGTACTTC.

The gene calls are TRBV19 and TRBJ1-1; 8 positions match TRBD1. CDR1 is LNHDA and CDR2 is SQIVND in the germline V gene (reference sequence). CDR3 length equals 14 residues. After removal of 6 bases from V and 5 bases from J, the junction contained 8 bases not matched to a gene. The chain's CDR3 is CASSAGQGGTEAFF. The CDR3 nucleotides read TGTGCCAGTAGCGCTGGACAGGGCGGGACTGAAGCTTTCTTT.

The rearrangement links TRBV6-4 to TRBJ2-3, with a weak D call TRBD2 (5 bases). The CDR3 length is 15 residues. The germline V and J ends were trimmed by 0 bases and 4 bases, with 11 bases remaining between them. The germline V gene encodes CDR1 MRHNA and CDR2 SNTAGT. This chain's CDR3 is CASSDSSGSADTQYF. The CDR3 region has the DNA TGTGCCAGCAGTGACTCCTCTGGGAGCGCAGATACGCAGTATTTT.

The V gene is TRBV18, the J gene TRBJ2-7; D remains ambiguous. CDR3 length: 12 amino acids. V was pared by 0 bases and J by 6 bases, with 6 bases between. CDR1 and CDR2 (germline): KGHSH, LQKENI. The CDR3 bases are TGTGCCAGCTCACCACCGTCCAGCGAGCAGTACTTC. Encoded protein: CASSPPSSEQYF.

This CDR3 is CASSRQASYNSPLHF. As DNA, the CDR3 is TGTGCCAGCAGTCGACAGGCTTCTTATAATTCACCCCTCCACTTT. This chain uses TRBV27 with TRBJ1-6, with a weak D call TRBD1 (6 bases). CDR3 length equals 15 residues. Trimming pared 5 bases from V and 4 bases from J, leaving 12 bases between. Germline V gene sequence: CDR1 MNHEY, CDR2 SMNVEV (reference sequence).

The chain is built from TRBV5-1 and TRBJ1-1, with a possible D match to TRBD1 (6 bases). V lost 3 bases to trimming and J lost 3 bases, with 12 bases between them. CDR3 size: 14 residues. Germline CDR1 reads SGHRS; CDR2 reads YFSETQ. CDR3 nucleotide sequence: TGCGCCAGCAGCTCCGGACAGCATGACACTGAAGCTTTCTTT. Residues: CASSSGQHDTEAFF.

This chain uses TRBV7-8 with TRBJ2-1, with 9 bases aligning to TRBD1. The CDR3 consists of 17 residues. Per the germline V gene, CDR1 is SGHVS and CDR2 is FQNEAQ. V lost 1 base, J lost 2 bases, and 6 bases stayed unmatched. The CDR3 DNA reads TGTGCCAGCAGCTTAGTGGGGACAGGGACTACCTACAATGAGCAGTTCTTC. It codes for CASSLVGTGTTYNEQFF.

V gene TRBV6-1 combines with J gene TRBJ2-5, with a tentative D call TRBD1 (6 bases). CDR1 is MNHNS, CDR2 SASEGT, per germline. The CDR3 is 15 residues long. The V gene lost 5 bases and the J gene lost 2 bases, with 15 bases spanning the gap. This CDR3 reads CASSSDRLKQETQYF. CDR3 nucleotide sequence: TGTGCCAGCAGTTCTGACAGGTTGAAACAAGAGACCCAGTACTTC.

The chain uses TRBV18 and TRBJ2-5, with D possibly TRBD2 on 6 matching bases. The CDR3 is 15 amino acids. Germline values: CDR1 KGHSH, CDR2 LQKENI. Trimming left V 0 bases short and J 6 bases short, with 14 bases between. The CDR3 loop is CASSPPGRMVKTQYF. CDR3 in DNA: TGTGCCAGCTCACCACCGGGGAGGATGGTAAAGACCCAGTACTTC.

V is TRBV7-9 and J is TRBJ2-7; a possible D gene is TRBD1 (6 bases). The CDR3 totals 13 residues. V was shortened by 4 bases and J by 6 bases, with 13 bases between the two germline ends. The germline V gene encodes CDR1 SEHNR and CDR2 FQNEAQ (reference sequence). CDR3 bases: TGTGCCAGCAGCTCCAGGGGAAAGCGCGAGCAGTACTTC. It is translated as CASSSRGKREQYF.

The chain carries TRBV7-3 and TRBJ2-7, with a tentative D call TRBD2 (6 bases). The CDR3 has 13 residues. Trimming cost V 6 bases and J 3 bases, with 12 bases left between them. Germline CDR1 SGHTA, CDR2 FQGTGA. In nucleotides, the CDR3 is TGTGCCAGCAGTCGGGACTTTGACTACGAGCAGTACTTC. Translation: CASSRDFDYEQYF.

The genes are TRBV9 and TRBJ1-4; possible D gene TRBD1, 6 bases. CDR1 is SGDLS, CDR2 YYNGEE, per germline. V gave up 0 bases and J gave up 4 bases, with 10 bases separating them. The CDR3 loop spans 15 amino acids. Here the CDR3 reads CASSVAGGRNEKLFF. In DNA form, the CDR3 reads TGTGCCAGCAGCGTAGCGGGGGGCCGTAATGAAAAACTGTTTTTT.

The rearrangement links TRBV5-1 to TRBJ2-3, with D hard to call. Germline V gene lookup returns CDR1 SGHRS and CDR2 YFSETQ. V was clipped by 2 bases and J by 2 bases, with 9 bases between them. The CDR3 runs to 14 residues. The CDR3 nucleotides read TGCGCCAGCAGCTTTGGCCGATTCACAGATACGCAGTATTTT. Its protein is CASSFGRFTDTQYF.

The V gene is TRBV9, the J gene TRBJ2-7; D gene unclear. Deletions cut 4 bases from V and 3 bases from J, with 11 bases between. The CDR3 sequence is 13 residues long. Per germline, CDR1 SGDLS and CDR2 YYNGEE. The CDR3 DNA is TGTGCCAGCAGCACTCGTGACAACTACGAGCAGTACTTC. Its translation: CASSTRDNYEQYF.

This clone appeared once. V gene TRBV6-7 combines with J gene TRBJ2-2, with a weak D call TRBD1 (5 bases). TRBV6-7 has ORF status, its function being uncertain. The V end lost 0 bases, the J end lost 4 bases, and 12 bases lay between the germline ends. The CDR3 is 16 amino acids. CDR3 region: CASSYSPGQVTGELFF. In DNA form, the CDR3 reads TGTGCCAGCAGTTACTCGCCTGGACAAGTCACCGGGGAGCTGTTTTTT.